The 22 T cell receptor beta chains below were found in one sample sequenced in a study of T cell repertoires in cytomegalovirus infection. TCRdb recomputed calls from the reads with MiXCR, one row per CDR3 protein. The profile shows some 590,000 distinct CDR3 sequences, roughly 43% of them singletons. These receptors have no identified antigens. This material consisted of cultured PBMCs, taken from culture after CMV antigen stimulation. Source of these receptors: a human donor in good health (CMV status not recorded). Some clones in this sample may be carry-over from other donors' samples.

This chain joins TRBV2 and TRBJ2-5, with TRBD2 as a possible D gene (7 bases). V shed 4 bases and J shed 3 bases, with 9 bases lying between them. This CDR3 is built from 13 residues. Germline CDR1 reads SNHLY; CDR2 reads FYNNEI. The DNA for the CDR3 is TGTGCCAGCAGTGGAGGGGGGGAAGAGACCCAGTACTTC. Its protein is CASSGGGEETQYF.

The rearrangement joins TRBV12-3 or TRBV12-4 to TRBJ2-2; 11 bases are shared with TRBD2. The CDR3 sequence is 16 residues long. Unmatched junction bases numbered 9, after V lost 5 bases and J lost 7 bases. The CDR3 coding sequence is TGTGCCAGCAGTCCCCCACTAGCGGGAGCGGTCGGGGAGCTGTTTTTT. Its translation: CASSPPLAGAVGELFF.

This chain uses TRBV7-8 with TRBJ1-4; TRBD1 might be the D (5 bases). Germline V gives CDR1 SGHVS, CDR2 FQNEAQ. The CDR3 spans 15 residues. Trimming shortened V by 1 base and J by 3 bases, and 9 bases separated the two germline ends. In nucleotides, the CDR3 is TGTGCCAGCAGCTTAGGGGTGGGACCTAATGAAAAACTGTTTTTT. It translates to CASSLGVGPNEKLFF.

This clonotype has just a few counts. The CDR3 is CASSPKGRGFSITGELFF. The CDR3 DNA reads as TGTGCCAGCAGTCCTAAGGGGAGGGGCTTTTCGATCACCGGGGAGCTGTTTTTT. This sequence joins TRBV7-2 and TRBJ2-2; TRBD2 agrees at 7 bases. The V gene's germline CDR1 is SGHTA and CDR2 FQGNSA. The CDR3 length is 18 residues. The V segment lost 6 bases and the J segment 4 bases; nucleotides outside the gene matches: 17.

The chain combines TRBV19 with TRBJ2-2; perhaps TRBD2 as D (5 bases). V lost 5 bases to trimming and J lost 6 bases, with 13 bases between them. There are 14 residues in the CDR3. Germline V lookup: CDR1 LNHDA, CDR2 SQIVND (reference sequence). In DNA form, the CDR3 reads TGTGCCAGTAGTCCCACTAGTCCCGCCGGGGAGCTGTTTTTT. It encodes CASSPTSPAGELFF.

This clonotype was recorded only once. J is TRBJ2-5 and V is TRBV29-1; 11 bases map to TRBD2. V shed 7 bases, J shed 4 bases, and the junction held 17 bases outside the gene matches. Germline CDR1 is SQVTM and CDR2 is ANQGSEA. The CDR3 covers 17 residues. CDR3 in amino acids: CSAADPLAGDLGETQYF. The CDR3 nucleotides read TGCAGCGCCGCCGACCCACTAGCGGGAGATTTGGGAGAGACCCAGTACTTC.

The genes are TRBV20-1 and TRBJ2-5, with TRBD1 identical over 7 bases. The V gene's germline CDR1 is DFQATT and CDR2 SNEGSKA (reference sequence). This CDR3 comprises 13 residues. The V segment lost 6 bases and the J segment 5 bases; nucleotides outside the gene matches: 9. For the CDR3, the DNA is TGCAGTGCCGGGACAGCCGGGGACGAGACCCAGTACTTC. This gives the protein CSAGTAGDETQYF.

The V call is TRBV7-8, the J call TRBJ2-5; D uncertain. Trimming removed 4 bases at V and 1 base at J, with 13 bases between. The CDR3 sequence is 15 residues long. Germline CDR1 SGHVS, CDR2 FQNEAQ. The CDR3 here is CASSSPTVGQETQYF. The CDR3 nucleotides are TGTGCCAGCAGCTCCCCGACTGTCGGCCAAGAGACCCAGTACTTC.

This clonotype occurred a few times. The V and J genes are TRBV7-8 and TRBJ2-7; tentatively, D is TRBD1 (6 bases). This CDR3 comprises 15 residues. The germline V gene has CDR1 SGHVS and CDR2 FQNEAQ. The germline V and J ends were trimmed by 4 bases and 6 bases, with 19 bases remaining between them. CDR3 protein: CASSSRPGTRSEQYF. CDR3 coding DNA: TGTGCCAGCAGCTCACGTCCCGGGACAAGGTCCGAGCAGTACTTC.

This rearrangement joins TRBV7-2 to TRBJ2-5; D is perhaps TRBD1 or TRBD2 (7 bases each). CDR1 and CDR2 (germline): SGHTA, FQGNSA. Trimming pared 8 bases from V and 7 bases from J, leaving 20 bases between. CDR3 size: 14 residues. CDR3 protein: CASGRDSGMGTQYF. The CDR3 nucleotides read TGTGCCAGCGGCCGGGACAGCGGGATGGGGACCCAGTACTTC.

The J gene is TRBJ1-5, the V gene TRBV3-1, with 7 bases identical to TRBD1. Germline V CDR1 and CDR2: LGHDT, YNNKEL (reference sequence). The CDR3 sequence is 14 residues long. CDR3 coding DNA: TGTGCAGCAGACCTCCAGGGGGGCAATCAGCCCCAGCATTTT. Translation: CAADLQGGNQPQHF.

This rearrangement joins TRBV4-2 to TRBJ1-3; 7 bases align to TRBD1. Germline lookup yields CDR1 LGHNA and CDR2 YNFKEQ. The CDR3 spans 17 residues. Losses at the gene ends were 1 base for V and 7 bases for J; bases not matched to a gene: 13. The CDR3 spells CASSQGAGRTGGNTIYF. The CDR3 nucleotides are TGTGCCAGCAGCCAAGGCGCAGGACGGACAGGCGGTAACACCATATATTTT.

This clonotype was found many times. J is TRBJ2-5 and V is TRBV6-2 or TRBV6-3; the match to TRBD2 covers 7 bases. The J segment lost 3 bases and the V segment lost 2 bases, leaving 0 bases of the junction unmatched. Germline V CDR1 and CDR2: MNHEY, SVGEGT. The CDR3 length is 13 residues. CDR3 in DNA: TGTGCCAGCAGTTACGGGGGGGAAGAGACCCAGTACTTC. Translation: CASSYGGEETQYF.

The CDR3 loop is CASAAVLEGTDTQYF. CDR3 sequence (DNA): TGTGCCAGTGCCGCCGTACTAGAAGGCACAGATACGCAGTATTTT. V gene TRBV19 combines with J gene TRBJ2-3, with TRBD2 as a possible D gene (5 bases). V lost 8 bases to trimming and J lost 1 base, with 16 bases between them. The CDR3 consists of 15 residues. Per the germline V gene, CDR1 is LNHDA and CDR2 is SQIVND (reference sequence).

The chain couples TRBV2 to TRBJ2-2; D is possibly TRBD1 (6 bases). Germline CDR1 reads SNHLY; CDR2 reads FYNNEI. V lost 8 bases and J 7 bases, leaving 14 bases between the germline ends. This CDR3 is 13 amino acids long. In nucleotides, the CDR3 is TGTGCCAGCTCAGGGGAGAGCCTCGGGGAGCTGTTTTTT. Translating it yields CASSGESLGELFF.

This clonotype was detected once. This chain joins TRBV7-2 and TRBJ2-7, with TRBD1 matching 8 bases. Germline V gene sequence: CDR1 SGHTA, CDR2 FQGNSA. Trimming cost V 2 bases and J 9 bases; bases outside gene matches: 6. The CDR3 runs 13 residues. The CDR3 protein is CASSLTGTGAQYF. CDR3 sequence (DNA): TGTGCCAGCAGCTTAACCGGGACAGGAGCGCAGTACTTC.

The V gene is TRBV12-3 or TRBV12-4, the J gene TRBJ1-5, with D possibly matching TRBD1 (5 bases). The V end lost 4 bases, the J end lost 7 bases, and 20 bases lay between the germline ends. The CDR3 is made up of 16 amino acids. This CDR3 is CASSWVKVGGSQPQHF. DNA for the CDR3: TGTGCCAGCAGTTGGGTCAAAGTTGGGGGGTCCCAGCCCCAGCATTTT.

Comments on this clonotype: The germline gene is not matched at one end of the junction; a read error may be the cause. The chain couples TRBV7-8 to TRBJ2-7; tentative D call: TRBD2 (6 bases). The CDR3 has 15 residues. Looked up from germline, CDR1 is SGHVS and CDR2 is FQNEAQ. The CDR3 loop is CASSLAHGNGYEQYF. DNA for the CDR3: TGTGCCAGCAGCCTAGCGCACGGGAACGGATACGAGCAGTACTTC.

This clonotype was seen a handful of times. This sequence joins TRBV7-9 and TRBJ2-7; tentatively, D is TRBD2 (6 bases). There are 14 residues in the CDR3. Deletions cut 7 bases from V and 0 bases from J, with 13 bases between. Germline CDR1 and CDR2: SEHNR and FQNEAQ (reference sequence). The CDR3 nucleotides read TGTGCCAGCACCGGAGGGATAAGCTCCTACGAGCAGTACTTC. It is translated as CASTGGISSYEQYF.

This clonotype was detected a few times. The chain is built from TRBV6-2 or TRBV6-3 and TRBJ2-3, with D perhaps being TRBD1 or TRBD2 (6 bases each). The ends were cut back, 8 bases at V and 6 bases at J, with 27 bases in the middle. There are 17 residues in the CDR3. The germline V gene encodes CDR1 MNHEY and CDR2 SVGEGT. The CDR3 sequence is CASAGGTSSLTRDTQYF. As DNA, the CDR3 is TGTGCCAGCGCCGGAGGGACAAGTTCCCTTACGAGGGATACGCAGTATTTT.

The CDR3 coding sequence is TGTGCCATCAGCCGGGACAGGGGGCCGGACGAGCAGTACTTC. It yields the protein CAISRDRGPDEQYF. The chain carries TRBV10-3 and TRBJ2-7; TRBD1 aligns across 12 bases. The CDR3 is made up of 14 amino acids. The ends lost 6 bases at V and 5 bases at J; junction bases unmatched: 5. Germline CDR1 reads ENHRY; CDR2 reads SYGVKD.

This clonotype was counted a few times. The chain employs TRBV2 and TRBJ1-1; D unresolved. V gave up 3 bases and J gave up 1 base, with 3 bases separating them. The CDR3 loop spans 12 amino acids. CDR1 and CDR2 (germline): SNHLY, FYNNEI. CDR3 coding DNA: TGTGCCAGCAGTGAGACGAACACTGAAGCTTTCTTT. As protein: CASSETNTEAFF.